Following are 19 T cell receptor beta chains from one sample sequenced in a study of shared clonotypes between healthy human individuals. Here immunoSEQ multiplex PCR was the method, and the copy in TCRdb shows in-frame clones only, minus some. The table lists roughly 2.5 million clones, approximately 94% of them singletons. Sequenced material: naive CD4+ T cells sorted from blood. Subset defined: CD45RA+ positively selected. These receptors were taken from a man aged 18-30 years in good health.

The chain is built from TRBV4-3 and TRBJ2-3; D assignment may be TRBD1 or TRBD2 (5 bases each). V gave up 4 bases and J gave up 6 bases, with 8 bases separating them. The CDR3 spans 12 residues. Germline CDR1 and CDR2: LGHNA and YSLEER. The CDR3 is CASSLEGDTQYF. The CDR3 region has the DNA TGCGCCAGCAGCCTCGAGGGGGATACGCAGTATTTT.

The rearrangement links TRBV6-6 to TRBJ2-1; D ambiguous. The V gene's germline CDR1 is MNHNY and CDR2 SVGAGI (reference sequence). The ends were cut back, 6 bases at V and 3 bases at J, with 15 bases in the middle. CDR3 length: 15 amino acids. The CDR3 DNA follows: TGTGCCAGCAGAAACCGGTTGAGCAACTACAATGAGCAGTTCTTC. This sequence encodes CASRNRLSNYNEQFF.

This sequence joins TRBV25-1 and TRBJ1-1; TRBD1 might be the D (6 bases). Germline V gene sequence: CDR1 MGHDK, CDR2 SYGVNS. Trimming cost V 0 bases and J 5 bases, with 13 bases left between them. The CDR3 spans 15 residues. Here the CDR3 reads CASSEYGGGGTEAFF. The CDR3 bases are TGTGCCAGCAGTGAATACGGGGGAGGGGGGACTGAAGCTTTCTTT. Full variable domain (rest looked up from reference TRBV25-1 and TRBJ1-1): EADIYQTPRYLVIGTGKKITLECSQTMGHDKMYWYQQDPGMELHLIHYSYGVNSTEKGDLSSESTVSRIRTEHFPLTLESARPSHTSQYLCASSEYGGGGTEAFFGQGTRLTVV.

V and J are TRBV11-3 and TRBJ2-1; no clear D. V shed 4 bases and J shed 6 bases, with 10 bases lying between them. This CDR3 is built from 13 residues. Germline V gives CDR1 SGHNT, CDR2 YENEEA. Here the CDR3 DNA reads TGTGCCAGCAGCTCCCTTGGGCCCAATGAGCAGTTCTTC. It yields the protein CASSSLGPNEQFF.

This clone was seen only once. The rearrangement joins TRBV6-1 to TRBJ2-3; no firm D call. The CDR3 is made up of 15 amino acids. Between the trimmed V and J ends, which lost 6 bases and 1 base, there was a span of 14 bases. Germline CDR1 MNHNS, CDR2 SASEGT. CDR3 region: CASRAQPGGTDTQYF. The CDR3 bases are TGTGCCAGCAGGGCACAGCCTGGGGGCACAGATACGCAGTATTTT.

The CDR3 DNA reads TGTGCCAGCAGCCTTCTGCAGGGAAGTGGCTACACCTTC. Translated: CASSLLQGSGYTF. V is TRBV28 and J is TRBJ1-2, with a possible D match to TRBD1 (5 bases). CDR3 length: 13 amino acids. With 6 bases removed from V and 7 bases from J, the gap between germline ends came to 15 bases. The germline V gene encodes CDR1 MDHEN and CDR2 SYDVKM.

The chain uses TRBV5-5 and TRBJ2-5; D is perhaps TRBD1 (6 bases). The CDR3 is 14 amino acids. Germline-derived CDR1 and CDR2 are SGHKS and YYEKEE (reference sequence). Trimming pared 4 bases from V and 1 base from J, leaving 11 bases between. In DNA form, the CDR3 reads TGTGCCAGCAGCACAGGGTCTTTCCAAGAGACCCAGTACTTC. Translated: CASSTGSFQETQYF.

This sequence joins TRBV11-2 and TRBJ2-7; TRBD1 matches at 7 bases. Germline lookup yields CDR1 SGHAT and CDR2 FQNNGV. CDR3 length: 14 residues. V trimming: 2 bases; J trimming: 2 bases; junction bases outside the gene matches: 3. CDR3 amino acids: CASSLRDSTYEQYF. For the CDR3, the DNA is TGTGCCAGCAGCTTACGGGACAGTACCTACGAGCAGTACTTC.

DNA of the CDR3: TGTGCCAGCAGCGTAGGAGGGGGGGCTAATCAAGAGACCCAGTACTTC. This gives the protein CASSVGGGANQETQYF. The chain links TRBV9 to TRBJ2-5; D possibly corresponds to TRBD2 (7 bases). Germline values: CDR1 SGDLS, CDR2 YYNGEE. This CDR3 has 16 amino acids. Trimming took off 0 bases at V and 2 bases at J, with 14 bases between the two ends.

The chain has TRBV6-6 and TRBJ1-6; the D gene is possibly TRBD1 (6 bases). The germline CDR1 and CDR2 sequences are MNHNY and SVGAGI (reference sequence). The CDR3 spans 13 residues. Trimming took 10 bases from V and 9 from J, leaving 16 bases between them. CDR3 region: CATGAWGSSPLHF. As DNA, the CDR3 is TGTGCCACAGGGGCCTGGGGCTCTTCACCCCTCCACTTT.

In its sample, this clone was seen once. One end of the junction is discordant with germline, which a read error may explain. The chain joins TRBV6-5 to TRBJ2-7; 9 bases agree with TRBD2. Per the germline V gene, CDR1 is MNHEY and CDR2 is SVGAGI. This CDR3 is built from 15 residues. The DNA of the CDR3 is TGTGCCACTTCGACGCGGGGGGGAGCGGGAGATGAGCGGTACTTC. Translated: CATSTRGGAGDERYF.

V is TRBV30 and J is TRBJ1-2; D remains ambiguous. The ends were cut back, 4 bases at V and 5 bases at J, with 14 bases in the middle. This CDR3 region has 13 residues. Germline assignment: CDR1 GTSNPN and CDR2 SVGIG (reference sequence). For the CDR3, the DNA is TGTGCCTGGAACTCCGCGGCCTATTATGGCTACACCTTC. This gives the protein CAWNSAAYYGYTF.

This rearrangement joins TRBV7-3 to TRBJ2-6; D gene ambiguous. The V and J ends lost 2 bases and 0 bases respectively, with 11 bases between them. Germline V lookup: CDR1 SGHTA, CDR2 FQGTGA. The CDR3 has 17 residues. The CDR3 here is CASSLVPRGSGANVLTF. CDR3 DNA: TGTGCCAGCAGCTTAGTTCCGAGAGGCTCTGGGGCCAACGTCCTGACTTTC.

This clone has just one count. The chain joins TRBV11-1 to TRBJ1-4; 9 bases match TRBD1. V lost 4 bases to trimming and J lost 8 bases; unmatched junction nucleotides: 2. The CDR3 sequence is 13 residues long. Germline values: CDR1 SGHAT, CDR2 FQDESV (reference sequence). The CDR3 protein is CASSYGTGEKLFF. The CDR3 DNA sequence: TGTGCCAGCAGCTACGGGACAGGGGAAAAACTGTTTTTT.

This CDR3 is CSATGTGGTDTQYF. The DNA of the CDR3 is TGCAGCGCTACCGGGACAGGGGGCACAGATACGCAGTATTTT. The chain recombines TRBV29-1 with TRBJ2-3; 10 bases are a match to TRBD1. Trimming cost V 7 bases and J 1 base; bases outside gene matches: 5. Germline-derived CDR1 and CDR2 are SQVTM and ANQGSEA. The CDR3 is 14 amino acids.

The chain recombines TRBV19 with TRBJ1-2, with TRBD1 as a possible D gene (6 bases). Per germline, CDR1 LNHDA and CDR2 SQIVND (reference sequence). The V gene lost 5 bases and the J gene lost 5 bases, with 15 bases spanning the gap. The CDR3 totals 14 residues. The CDR3 DNA reads as TGTGCCAGTAGTTTAAGCCCGGGGACATATGGCTACACCTTC. This encodes CASSLSPGTYGYTF. Combining the CDR3 with reference TRBV19 and TRBJ1-2 gives the whole variable domain DGGITQSPKYLFRKEGQNVTLSCEQNLNHDAMYWYRQDPGQGLRLIYYSQIVNDFQKGDIAEGYSVSREKKESFPLTVTSAQKNPTAFYLCASSLSPGTYGYTFGSGTRLTVV.

The chain employs TRBV27 and TRBJ2-7; possibly TRBD1 for D (6 bases). Germline CDR1 is MNHEY and CDR2 is SMNVEV (reference sequence). Trimming removed 3 bases from V and 5 bases from J, with 14 bases in between. The CDR3 loop spans 14 amino acids. CDR3 in amino acids: CASSFRAGENEQYF. The CDR3 bases are TGTGCCAGCAGTTTTAGGGCAGGGGAGAACGAGCAGTACTTC.

V usage is TRBV5-1 and J usage is TRBJ2-1; 8 bases align to TRBD2. Germline assignment: CDR1 SGHRS and CDR2 YFSETQ. Trimming cost V 6 bases and J 9 bases; bases outside gene matches: 14. CDR3 length: 15 amino acids. CDR3 DNA sequence: TGCGCCAGCACCCTGGTAGCGGGGTCTAGGGGTGAGCAGTTCTTC. Its protein product is CASTLVAGSRGEQFF.

The gene calls are TRBV19 and TRBJ2-7; possible D gene TRBD1, 6 bases. Germline V gene data show CDR1 as LNHDA and CDR2 as SQIVND (reference sequence). The ends were cut back, 6 bases at V and 0 bases at J, with 12 bases in the middle. The CDR3 totals 14 residues. The CDR3 coding sequence is TGTGCCAGTAGGATTCACAGGGACTCCTACGAGCAGTACTTC. Amino acids: CASRIHRDSYEQYF.